This TCR beta chain was observed in a study of regulatory T cells in long-lasting Graves disease. Whole-study results and caveats: Under persistent disease, TRBV28, TRBJ1-2 and TRBJ2-5 were used preferentially.

Germline-derived CDR1 and CDR2 are DFQATT and SNEGSKA (reference sequence). Deletions cut 5 bases from V and 5 bases from J, with 18 bases between. This CDR3 is 14 amino acids long. Time point noted: newly diagnosed GD, antithyroid drugs for less than 3 months. Researchers made the TCR library from RNA that was extracted from PBMCs. Arm-PCR of CDR3 regions with iRepertoire HTBI primers generated TCR beta libraries. In TCRdb, the multiplex PCR reads were re-called with MiXCR into one record per CDR3 protein. The table shows 400,000 to 550,000 distinct CDR3 sequences, with around 17% occurring only once. This clonotype occurred many times. Its antigen is not known. These data are also associated with another study on T cells in Graves' hyperthyroidism and ophthalmopathy.

V gene TRBV20-1 combines with J gene TRBJ2-5; weak D call: TRBD1 (5 bases). This specimen was peripheral blood mononuclear cells (PBMCs), taken at new diagnosis, from a patient treated with antithyroid drugs. The sequence derives from a woman aged 18-30 years with Graves disease. The CDR3 sequence is CSASAGHRVETQYF. The CDR3 DNA follows: TGCAGTGCTTCCGCTGGACACCGCGTGGAGACCCAGTACTTC.